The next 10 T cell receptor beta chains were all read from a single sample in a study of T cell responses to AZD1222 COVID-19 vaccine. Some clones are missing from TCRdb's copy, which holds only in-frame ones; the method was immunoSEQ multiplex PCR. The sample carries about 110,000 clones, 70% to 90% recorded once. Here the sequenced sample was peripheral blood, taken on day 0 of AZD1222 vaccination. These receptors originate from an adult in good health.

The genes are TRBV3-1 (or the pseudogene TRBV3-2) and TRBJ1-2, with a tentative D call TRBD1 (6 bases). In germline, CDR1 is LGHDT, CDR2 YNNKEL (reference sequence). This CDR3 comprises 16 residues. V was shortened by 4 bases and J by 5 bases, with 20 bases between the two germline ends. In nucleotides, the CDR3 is TGTGCCAGCAGCCCAATTGGGGGGGCTCGGGGGTATGGCTACACCTTC. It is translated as CASSPIGGARGYGYTF.

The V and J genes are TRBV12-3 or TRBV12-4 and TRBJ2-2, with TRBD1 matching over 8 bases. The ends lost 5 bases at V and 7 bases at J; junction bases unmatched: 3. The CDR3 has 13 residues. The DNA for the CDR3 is TGTGCCAGCAGTCCACAGGGGGTCGGGGAGCTGTTTTTT. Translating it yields CASSPQGVGELFF.

The CDR3 DNA sequence: TGCGCCAGCAGCTCCGGGCAGCCGCCCTACGAGCAGTACTTC. It translates to CASSSGQPPYEQYF. The V and J genes are TRBV5-1 and TRBJ2-7; D ambiguous. The germline V and J ends were trimmed by 3 bases and 2 bases, with 12 bases remaining between them. Germline V gives CDR1 SGHRS, CDR2 YFSETQ. The CDR3 loop spans 14 amino acids.

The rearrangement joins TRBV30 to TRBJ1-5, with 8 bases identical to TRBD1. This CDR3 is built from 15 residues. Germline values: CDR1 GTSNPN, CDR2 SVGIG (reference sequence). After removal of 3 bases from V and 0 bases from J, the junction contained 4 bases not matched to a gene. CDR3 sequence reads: CAWSGQGISNQPQHF. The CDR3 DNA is TGTGCCTGGAGCGGACAGGGAATTAGCAATCAGCCCCAGCATTTT.

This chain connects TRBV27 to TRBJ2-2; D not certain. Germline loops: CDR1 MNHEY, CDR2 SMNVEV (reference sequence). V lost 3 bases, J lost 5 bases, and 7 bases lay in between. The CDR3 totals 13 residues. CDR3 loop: CASSFRATGELFF. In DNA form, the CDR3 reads TGTGCCAGCAGTTTCCGGGCAACCGGGGAGCTGTTTTTT.

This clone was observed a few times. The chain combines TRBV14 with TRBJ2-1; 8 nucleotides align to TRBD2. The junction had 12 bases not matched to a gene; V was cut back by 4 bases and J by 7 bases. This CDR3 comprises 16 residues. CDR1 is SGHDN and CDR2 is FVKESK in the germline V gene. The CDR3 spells CASSPGGRGRQNEQFF. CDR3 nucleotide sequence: TGTGCCAGCAGCCCCGGAGGTCGCGGGAGGCAAAATGAGCAGTTCTTC.

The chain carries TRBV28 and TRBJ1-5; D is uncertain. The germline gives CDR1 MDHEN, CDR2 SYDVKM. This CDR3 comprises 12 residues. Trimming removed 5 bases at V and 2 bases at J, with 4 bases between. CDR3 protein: CASSVGNQPQHF. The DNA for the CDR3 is TGTGCCAGCAGTGTAGGCAATCAGCCCCAGCATTTT. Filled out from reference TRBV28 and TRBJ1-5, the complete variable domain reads DVKVTQSSRYLVKRTGEKVFLECVQDMDHENMFWYRQDPGLGLRLIYFSYDVKMKEKGDIPEGYSVSREKKERFSLILESASTNQTSMYLCASSVGNQPQHFGDGTRLSIL.

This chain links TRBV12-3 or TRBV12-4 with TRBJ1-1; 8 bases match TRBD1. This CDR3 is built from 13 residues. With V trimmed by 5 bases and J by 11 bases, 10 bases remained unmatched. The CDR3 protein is CASSPQGALGAFF. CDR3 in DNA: TGTGCCAGCAGTCCCCAGGGGGCGCTAGGCGCTTTCTTT.

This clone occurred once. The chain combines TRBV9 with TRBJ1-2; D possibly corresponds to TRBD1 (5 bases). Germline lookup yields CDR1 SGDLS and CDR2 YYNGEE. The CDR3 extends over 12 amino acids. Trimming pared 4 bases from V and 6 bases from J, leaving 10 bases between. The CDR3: CASSPVGDGYTF. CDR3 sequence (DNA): TGTGCCAGCAGCCCAGTGGGGGATGGCTACACCTTC. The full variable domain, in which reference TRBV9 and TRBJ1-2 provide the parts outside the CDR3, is DSGVTQTPKHLITATGQRVTLRCSPRSGDLSVYWYQQSLDQGLQFLIQYYNGEERAKGNILERFSAQQFPDLHSELNLSSLELGDSALYFCASSPVGDGYTFGSGTRLTVV.

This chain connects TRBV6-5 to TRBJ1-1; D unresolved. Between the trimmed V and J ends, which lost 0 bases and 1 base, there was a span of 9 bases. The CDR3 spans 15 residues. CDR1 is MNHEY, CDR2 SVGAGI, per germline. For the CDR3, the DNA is TGTGCCAGCAGTTACTCTTGGTTTCCGAACACTGAAGCTTTCTTT. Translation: CASSYSWFPNTEAFF.